A single T cell receptor (beta chain) is shown here with its context. Its antigen is undetermined. This entry is derived from a study of Tregs in tolerant kidney transplant recipients. The study, taken as a whole, reports: Findings come from small patient numbers and require larger validation. The most relevant donor-specific Treg TCRbeta repertoire apparently came from expansion with activated donor B cells. No direct test of biological reproducibility was done here.

Method: immunoSEQ multiplex PCR; TCRdb's copy keeps in-frame clones and lacks some. Here the sample spans 200,000 to 300,000 clones, roughly 80% being singletons. Unstimulated Tregs (CD4+CD25+CD127-) and CD4+CD25- non-Tregs were sorted from PBMCs. The TCR comes from a human donor in good health. Sequencing used CD4+ T cells from blood.

CDR3 DNA sequence: TGTGCCATCAGGGTTGACAGGGGCAATCAGCCCCAGCATTTT. Protein sequence: CAIRVDRGNQPQHF. The V and J genes are TRBV10-3 and TRBJ1-5; 7 bases are a match to TRBD1. This CDR3 is 14 amino acids long. The germline gives CDR1 ENHRY, CDR2 SYGVKD. J gave up 2 bases and V 6 bases, and 4 bases lay outside the gene matches.